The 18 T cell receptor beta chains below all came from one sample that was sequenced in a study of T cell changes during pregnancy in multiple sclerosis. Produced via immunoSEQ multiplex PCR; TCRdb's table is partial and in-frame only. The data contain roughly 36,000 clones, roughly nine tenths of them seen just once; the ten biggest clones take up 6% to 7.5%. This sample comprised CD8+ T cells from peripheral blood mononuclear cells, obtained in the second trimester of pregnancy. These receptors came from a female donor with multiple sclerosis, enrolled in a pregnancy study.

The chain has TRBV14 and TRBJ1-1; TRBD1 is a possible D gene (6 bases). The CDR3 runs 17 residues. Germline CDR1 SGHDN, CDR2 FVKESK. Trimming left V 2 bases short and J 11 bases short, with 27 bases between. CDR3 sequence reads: CASSQIPKDSSPVGAFF. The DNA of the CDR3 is TGTGCCAGCAGCCAAATCCCGAAGGACAGTTCCCCAGTCGGGGCTTTCTTT.

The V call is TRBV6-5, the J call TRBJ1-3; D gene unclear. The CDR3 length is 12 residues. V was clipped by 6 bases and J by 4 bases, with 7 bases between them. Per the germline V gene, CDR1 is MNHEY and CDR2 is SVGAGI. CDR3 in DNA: TGTGCCAGCAGCCGTGAGGGAAACACCATATATTTT. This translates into CASSREGNTIYF.

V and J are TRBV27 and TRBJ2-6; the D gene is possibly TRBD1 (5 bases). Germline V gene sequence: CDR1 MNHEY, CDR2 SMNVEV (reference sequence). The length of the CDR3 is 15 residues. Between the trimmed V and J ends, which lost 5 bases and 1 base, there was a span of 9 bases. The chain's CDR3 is CASSPQGSGANVLTF. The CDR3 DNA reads TGTGCCAGCAGTCCTCAGGGTTCTGGGGCCAACGTCCTGACTTTC.

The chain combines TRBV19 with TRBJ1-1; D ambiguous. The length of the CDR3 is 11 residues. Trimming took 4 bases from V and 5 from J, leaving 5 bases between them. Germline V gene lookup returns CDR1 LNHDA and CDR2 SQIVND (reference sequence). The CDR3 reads CASSTGTEAFF. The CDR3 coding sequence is TGTGCCAGTAGTACGGGGACTGAAGCTTTCTTT.

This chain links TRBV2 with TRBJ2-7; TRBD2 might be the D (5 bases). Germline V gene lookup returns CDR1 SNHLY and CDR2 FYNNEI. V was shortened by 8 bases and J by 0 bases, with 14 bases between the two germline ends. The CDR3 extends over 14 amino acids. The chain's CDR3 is CASRPAVYSYEQYF. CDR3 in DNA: TGTGCCAGCCGCCCAGCGGTATACTCCTACGAGCAGTACTTC. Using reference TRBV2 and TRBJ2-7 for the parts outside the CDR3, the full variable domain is EPEVTQTPSHQVTQMGQEVILRCVPISNHLYFYWYRQILGQKVEFLVSFYNNEISEKSEIFDDQFSVERPDGSNFTLKIRSTKLEDSAMYFCASRPAVYSYEQYFGPGTRLTVT.

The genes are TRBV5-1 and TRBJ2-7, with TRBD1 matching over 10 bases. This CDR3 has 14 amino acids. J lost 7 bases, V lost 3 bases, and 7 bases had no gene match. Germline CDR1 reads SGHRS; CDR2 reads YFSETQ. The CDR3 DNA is TGCGCCAGCAGCTGGGGACAGGGGCCGATTGAGCAGTACTTC. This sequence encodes CASSWGQGPIEQYF.

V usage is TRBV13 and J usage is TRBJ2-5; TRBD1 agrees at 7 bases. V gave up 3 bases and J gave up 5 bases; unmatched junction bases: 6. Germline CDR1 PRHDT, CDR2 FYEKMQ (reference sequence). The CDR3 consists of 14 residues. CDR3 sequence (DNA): TGTGCCAGCAGCTTTCTGACAGGGTCGGAGACCCAGTACTTC. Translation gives CASSFLTGSETQYF.

CDR3: CASSQAGGAGGAYNEQFF. In DNA, the CDR3 is TGCGCCAGCAGCCAAGCCGGGGGGGCGGGGGGCGCCTACAATGAGCAGTTCTTC. The chain uses TRBV4-1 and TRBJ2-1; 8 bases align to TRBD2. The V gene end was trimmed by 1 base and the J gene end by 2 bases; junction bases not matched to a gene: 10. CDR3 length equals 18 residues. The germline CDR1 and CDR2 sequences are MGHRA and YSYEKL.

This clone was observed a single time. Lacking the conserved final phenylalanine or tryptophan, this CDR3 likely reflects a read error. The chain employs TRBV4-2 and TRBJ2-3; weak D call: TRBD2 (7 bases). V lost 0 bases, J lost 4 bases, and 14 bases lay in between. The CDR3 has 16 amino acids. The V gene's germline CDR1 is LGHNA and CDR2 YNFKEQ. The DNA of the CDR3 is TGTGCCAGCAGCCAAGATAAGGGGGGGGCTGCAGATACGCAGTATTCT. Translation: CASSQDKGGAADTQYS.

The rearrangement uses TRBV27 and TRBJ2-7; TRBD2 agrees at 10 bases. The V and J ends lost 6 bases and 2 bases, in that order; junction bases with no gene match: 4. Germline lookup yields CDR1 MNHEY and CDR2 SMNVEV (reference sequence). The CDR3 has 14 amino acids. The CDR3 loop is CASRSSGGPYEQYF. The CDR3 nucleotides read TGTGCCAGCAGGTCTAGCGGGGGCCCCTACGAGCAGTACTTC.

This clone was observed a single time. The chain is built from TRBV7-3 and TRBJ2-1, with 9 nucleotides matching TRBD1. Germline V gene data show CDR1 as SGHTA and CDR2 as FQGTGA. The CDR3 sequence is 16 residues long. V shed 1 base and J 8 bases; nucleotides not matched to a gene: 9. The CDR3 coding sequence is TGTGCCAGCAGCTTAAACTTTGGACAGGGGTTGGATGAGCAGTTCTTC. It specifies CASSLNFGQGLDEQFF.

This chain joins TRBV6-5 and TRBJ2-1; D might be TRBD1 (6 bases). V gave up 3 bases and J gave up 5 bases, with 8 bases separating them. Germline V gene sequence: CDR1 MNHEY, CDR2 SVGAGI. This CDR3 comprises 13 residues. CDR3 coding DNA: TGTGCCAGCAGTTATGGACAGAACAATGAGCAGTTCTTC. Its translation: CASSYGQNNEQFF.

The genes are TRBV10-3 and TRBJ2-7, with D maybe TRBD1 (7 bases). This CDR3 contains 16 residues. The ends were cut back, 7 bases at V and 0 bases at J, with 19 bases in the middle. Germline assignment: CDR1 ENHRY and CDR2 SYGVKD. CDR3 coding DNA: TGTGCCATCACTCCGGGGGACAGCAGTAACTCCTACGAGCAGTACTTC. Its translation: CAITPGDSSNSYEQYF.

CDR3 nucleotides: TGTGCCAGCAGTCTTGCGCGGGAGTACAATGAGCAGTTCTTC. Amino acids: CASSLAREYNEQFF. The rearrangement joins TRBV28 to TRBJ2-1; 7 bases agree with TRBD2. This CDR3 has 14 residues. V lost 5 bases to trimming and J lost 4 bases; unmatched junction nucleotides: 5. The germline V gene encodes CDR1 MDHEN and CDR2 SYDVKM.

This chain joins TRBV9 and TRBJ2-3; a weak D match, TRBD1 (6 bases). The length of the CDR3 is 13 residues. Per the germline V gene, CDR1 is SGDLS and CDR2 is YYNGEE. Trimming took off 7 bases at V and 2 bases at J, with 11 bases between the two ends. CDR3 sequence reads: CASQQGPTDTQYF. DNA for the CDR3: TGTGCCAGCCAACAGGGACCCACAGATACGCAGTATTTT.

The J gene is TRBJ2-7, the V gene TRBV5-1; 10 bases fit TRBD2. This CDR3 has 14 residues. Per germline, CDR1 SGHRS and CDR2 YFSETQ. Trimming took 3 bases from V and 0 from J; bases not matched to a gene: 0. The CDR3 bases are TGCGCCAGCAGCTGGACTAGCGGCTCCTACGAGCAGTACTTC. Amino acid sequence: CASSWTSGSYEQYF. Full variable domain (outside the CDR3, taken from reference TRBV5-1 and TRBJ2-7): KAGVTQTPRYLIKTRGQQVTLSCSPISGHRSVSWYQQTPGQGLQFLFEYFSETQRNKGNFPGRFSGRQFSNSRSEMNVSTLELGDSALYLCASSWTSGSYEQYFGPGTRLTVT.

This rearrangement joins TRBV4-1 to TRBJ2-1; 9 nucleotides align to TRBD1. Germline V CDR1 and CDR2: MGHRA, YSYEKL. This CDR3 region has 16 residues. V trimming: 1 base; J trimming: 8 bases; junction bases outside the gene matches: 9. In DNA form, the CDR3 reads TGCGCCAGCAGCCAAGCAGCAGGACAGGGGCAACATGAGCAGTTCTTC. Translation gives CASSQAAGQGQHEQFF.

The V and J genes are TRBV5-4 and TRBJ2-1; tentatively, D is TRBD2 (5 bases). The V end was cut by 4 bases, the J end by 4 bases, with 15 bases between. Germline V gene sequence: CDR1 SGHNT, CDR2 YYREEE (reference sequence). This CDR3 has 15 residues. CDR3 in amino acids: CASSREGIPYNEQFF. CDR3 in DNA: TGTGCCAGCAGCCGAGAGGGTATCCCTTACAATGAGCAGTTCTTC.